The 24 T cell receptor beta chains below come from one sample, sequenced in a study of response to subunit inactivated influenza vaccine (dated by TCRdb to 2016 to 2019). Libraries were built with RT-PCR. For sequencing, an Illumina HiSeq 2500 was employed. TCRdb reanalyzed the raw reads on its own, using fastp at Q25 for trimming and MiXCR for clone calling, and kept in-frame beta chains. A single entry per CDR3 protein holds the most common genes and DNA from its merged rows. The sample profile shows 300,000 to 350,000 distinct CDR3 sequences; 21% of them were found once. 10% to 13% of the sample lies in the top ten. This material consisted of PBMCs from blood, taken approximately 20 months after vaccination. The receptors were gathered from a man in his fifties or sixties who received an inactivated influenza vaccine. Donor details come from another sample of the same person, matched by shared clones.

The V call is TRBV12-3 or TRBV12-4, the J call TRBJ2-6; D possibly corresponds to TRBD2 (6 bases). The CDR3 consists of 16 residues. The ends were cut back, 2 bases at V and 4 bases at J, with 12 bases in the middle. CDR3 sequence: CASSLLEGTGANVLTF. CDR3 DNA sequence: TGTGCCAGCAGTTTATTGGAGGGGACCGGGGCCAACGTCCTGACTTTC.

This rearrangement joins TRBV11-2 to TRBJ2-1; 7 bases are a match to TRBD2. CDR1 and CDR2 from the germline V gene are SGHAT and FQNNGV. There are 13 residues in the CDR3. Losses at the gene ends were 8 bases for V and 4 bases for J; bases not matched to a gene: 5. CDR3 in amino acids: CASGGAGYNEQFF. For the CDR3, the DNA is TGTGCCAGCGGGGGAGCGGGGTACAATGAGCAGTTCTTC.

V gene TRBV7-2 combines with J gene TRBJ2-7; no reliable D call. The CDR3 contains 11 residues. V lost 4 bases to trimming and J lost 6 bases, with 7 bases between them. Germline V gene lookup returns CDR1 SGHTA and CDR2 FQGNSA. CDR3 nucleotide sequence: TGTGCCAGCAGCTCGGACCGCGAGCAGTACTTC. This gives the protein CASSSDREQYF.

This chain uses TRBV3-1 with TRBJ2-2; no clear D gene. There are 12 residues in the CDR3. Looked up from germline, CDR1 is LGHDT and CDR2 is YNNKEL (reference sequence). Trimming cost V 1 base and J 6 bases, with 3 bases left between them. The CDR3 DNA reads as TGTGCCAGCAGCCAAGTACCCGGGGAGCTGTTTTTT. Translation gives CASSQVPGELFF.

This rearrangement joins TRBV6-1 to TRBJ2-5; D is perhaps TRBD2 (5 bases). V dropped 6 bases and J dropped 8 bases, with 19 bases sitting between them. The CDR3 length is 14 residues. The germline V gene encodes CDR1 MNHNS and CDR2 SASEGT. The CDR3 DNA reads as TGTGCCAGCAGCCGACTGGGGTTGGGGAGTACCCAGTACTTC. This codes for CASSRLGLGSTQYF.

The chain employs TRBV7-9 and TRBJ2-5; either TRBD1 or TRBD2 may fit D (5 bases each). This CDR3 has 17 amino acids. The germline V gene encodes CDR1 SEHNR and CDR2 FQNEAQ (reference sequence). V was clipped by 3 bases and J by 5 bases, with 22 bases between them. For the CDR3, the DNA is TGTGCCAGCAGCTTTGATCCAGGGATCGCCCCGGGGGAGACCCAGTACTTC. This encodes CASSFDPGIAPGETQYF.

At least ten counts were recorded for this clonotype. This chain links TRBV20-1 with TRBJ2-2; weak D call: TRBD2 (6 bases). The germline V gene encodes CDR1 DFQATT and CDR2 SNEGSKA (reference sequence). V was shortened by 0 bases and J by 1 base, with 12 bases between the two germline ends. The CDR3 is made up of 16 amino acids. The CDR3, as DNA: TGCAGTGCTAGAGAGCCCTCCGGGGGGAACACCGGGGAGCTGTTTTTT. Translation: CSAREPSGGNTGELFF.

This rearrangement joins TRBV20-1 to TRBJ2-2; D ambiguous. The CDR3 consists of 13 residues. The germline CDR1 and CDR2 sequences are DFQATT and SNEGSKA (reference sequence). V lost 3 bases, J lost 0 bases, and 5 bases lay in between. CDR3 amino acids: CSASTSNTGELFF. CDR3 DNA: TGCAGTGCTAGCACCTCGAACACCGGGGAGCTGTTTTTT.

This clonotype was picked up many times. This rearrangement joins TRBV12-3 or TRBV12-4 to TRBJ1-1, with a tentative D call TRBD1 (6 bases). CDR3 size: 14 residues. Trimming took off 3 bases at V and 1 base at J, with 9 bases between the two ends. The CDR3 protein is CASSLGHQNTEAFF. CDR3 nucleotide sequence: TGTGCCAGCAGTTTGGGACACCAGAACACTGAAGCTTTCTTT.

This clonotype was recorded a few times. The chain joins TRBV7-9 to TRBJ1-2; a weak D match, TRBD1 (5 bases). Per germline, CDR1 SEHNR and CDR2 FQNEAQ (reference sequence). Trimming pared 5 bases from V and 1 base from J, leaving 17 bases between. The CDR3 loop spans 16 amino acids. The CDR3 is CASSQSRVELNYGYTF. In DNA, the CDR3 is TGTGCCAGCAGCCAGTCCAGGGTGGAACTTAACTATGGCTACACCTTC.

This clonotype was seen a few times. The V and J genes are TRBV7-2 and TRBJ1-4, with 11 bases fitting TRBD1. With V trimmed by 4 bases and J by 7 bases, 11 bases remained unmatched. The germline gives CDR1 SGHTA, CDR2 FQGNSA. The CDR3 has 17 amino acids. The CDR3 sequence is CASSSSGQGARFEKLFF. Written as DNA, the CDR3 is TGTGCCAGCAGCTCCTCAGGACAGGGGGCGCGTTTTGAAAAACTGTTTTTT.

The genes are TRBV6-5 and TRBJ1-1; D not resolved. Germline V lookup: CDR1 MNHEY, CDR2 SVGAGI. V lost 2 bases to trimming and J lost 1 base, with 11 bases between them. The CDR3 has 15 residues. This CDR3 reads CASSYGRSRNTEAFF. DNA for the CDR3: TGTGCCAGCAGTTACGGGAGGTCCCGGAACACTGAAGCTTTCTTT.

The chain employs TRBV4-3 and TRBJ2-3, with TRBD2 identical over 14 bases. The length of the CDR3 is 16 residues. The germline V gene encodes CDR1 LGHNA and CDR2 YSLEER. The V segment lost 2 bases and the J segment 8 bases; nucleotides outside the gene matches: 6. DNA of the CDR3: TGCGCCAGCAGCCAATTTACCGGGACTAGCGGGGGTACGCAGTATTTT. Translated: CASSQFTGTSGGTQYF.

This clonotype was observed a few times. This chain's CDR3 is CASSRTAEMIPQHF. CDR3 DNA: TGTGCCAGCAGCCGGACGGCAGAAATGATTCCCCAGCATTTT. The chain couples TRBV28 to TRBJ1-5; D remains unclear. The germline V and J ends were trimmed by 6 bases and 10 bases, with 19 bases remaining between them. This CDR3 has 14 amino acids. The germline V gene has CDR1 MDHEN and CDR2 SYDVKM.

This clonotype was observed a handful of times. CDR3 sequence (DNA): TGCAGTGCTTTACAGGGTAGGGGCAATCAGCCCCAGCATTTT. Its protein product is CSALQGRGNQPQHF. The chain joins TRBV20-1 to TRBJ1-5, with a possible D match to TRBD1 (6 bases). Germline CDR1 reads DFQATT; CDR2 reads SNEGSKA (reference sequence). This CDR3 contains 14 residues. The V end lost 5 bases, the J end lost 2 bases, and 13 bases lay between the germline ends.

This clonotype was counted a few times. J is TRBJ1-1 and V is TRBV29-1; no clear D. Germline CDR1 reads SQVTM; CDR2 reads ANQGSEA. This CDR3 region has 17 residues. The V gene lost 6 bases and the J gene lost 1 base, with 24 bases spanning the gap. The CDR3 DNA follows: TGCAGCGTGGACCCCGGTAGGCTTCGGGAGGGGAACACTGAAGCTTTCTTT. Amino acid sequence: CSVDPGRLREGNTEAFF.

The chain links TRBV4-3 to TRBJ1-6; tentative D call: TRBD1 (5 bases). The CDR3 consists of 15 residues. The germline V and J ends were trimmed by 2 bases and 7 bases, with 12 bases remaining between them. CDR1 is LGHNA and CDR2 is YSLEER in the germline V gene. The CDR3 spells CASSQYGAGNSPLHF. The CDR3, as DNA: TGCGCCAGCAGCCAATACGGGGCAGGAAATTCACCCCTCCACTTT.

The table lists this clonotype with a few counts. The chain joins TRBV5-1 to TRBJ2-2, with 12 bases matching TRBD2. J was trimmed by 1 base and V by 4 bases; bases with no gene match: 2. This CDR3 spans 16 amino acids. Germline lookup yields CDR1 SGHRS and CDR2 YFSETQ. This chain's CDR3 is CASSLTSGGNTGELFF. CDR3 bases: TGCGCCAGCAGCCTGACTAGCGGGGGGAACACCGGGGAGCTGTTTTTT.

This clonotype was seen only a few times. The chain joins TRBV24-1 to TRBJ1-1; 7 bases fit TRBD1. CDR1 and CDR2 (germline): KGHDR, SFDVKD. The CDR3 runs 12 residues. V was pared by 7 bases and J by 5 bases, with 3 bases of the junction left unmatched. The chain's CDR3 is CATRGGETEAFF. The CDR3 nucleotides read TGTGCCACCAGAGGGGGCGAGACTGAAGCTTTCTTT.

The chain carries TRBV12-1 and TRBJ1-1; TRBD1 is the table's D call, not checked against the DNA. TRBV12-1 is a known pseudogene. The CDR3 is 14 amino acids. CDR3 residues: CASSLVRGGTEAFF. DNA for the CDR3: TGTGCCAGCAGTTTAGTTAGGGGTGGGACTGAAGCTTTCTTT.

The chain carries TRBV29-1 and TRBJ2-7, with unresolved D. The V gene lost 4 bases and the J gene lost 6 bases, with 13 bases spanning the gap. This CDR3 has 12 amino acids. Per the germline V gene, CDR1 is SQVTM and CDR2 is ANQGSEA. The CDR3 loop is CSVAAPNSEQYF. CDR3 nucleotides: TGCAGCGTTGCAGCACCCAACAGCGAGCAGTACTTC.

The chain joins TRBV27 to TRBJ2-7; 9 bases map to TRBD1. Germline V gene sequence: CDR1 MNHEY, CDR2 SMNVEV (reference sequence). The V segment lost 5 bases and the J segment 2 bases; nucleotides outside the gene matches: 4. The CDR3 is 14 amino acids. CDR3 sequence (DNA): TGTGCCAGCAGTGACAGGGGGGTTACCTACGAGCAGTACTTC. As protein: CASSDRGVTYEQYF.

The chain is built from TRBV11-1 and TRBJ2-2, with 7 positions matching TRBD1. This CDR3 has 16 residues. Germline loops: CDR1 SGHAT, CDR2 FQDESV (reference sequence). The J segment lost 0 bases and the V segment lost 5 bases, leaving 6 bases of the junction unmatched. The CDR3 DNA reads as TGTGCCAGCAGCCCAAGGGGGACAGCGAACACCGGGGAGCTGTTTTTT. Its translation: CASSPRGTANTGELFF.

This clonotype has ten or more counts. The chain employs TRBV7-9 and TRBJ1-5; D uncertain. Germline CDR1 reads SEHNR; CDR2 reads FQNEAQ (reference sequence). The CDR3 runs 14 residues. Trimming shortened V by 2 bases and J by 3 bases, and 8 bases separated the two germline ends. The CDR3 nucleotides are TGTGCCAGCAGCTTAAGCGGGGACAATCAGCCCCAGCATTTT. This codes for CASSLSGDNQPQHF.